This T cell receptor beta chain stems from a study of CD8 T cells in ankylosing spondylitis. Points from the study as a whole: Previous work reported some of these motif variants in the synovial fluid and blood of reactive arthritis.

Each CDR3 protein gets one entry after TCRdb re-called the 5' RACE reads with MiXCR. The table shows fewer than 350,000 distinct CDR3 sequences, with 11% occurring only once. V lost 3 bases, J lost 4 bases, and 19 bases lay in between. The CDR3 has 16 residues. CDR1 is SGHRS, CDR2 YFSETQ, per germline. Ten or more counts support this clonotype. Its antigen is as yet unknown. The sequence derives from a female donor with ankylosing spondylitis or in good health (not recorded which). The chain employs TRBV5-1 and TRBJ1-1; possible D gene TRBD1, 6 bases. The sequenced sample was blood, either unsorted or a sorted T cell fraction (not recorded which). As DNA, the CDR3 is TGCGCCAGCAGCTCCCCGGCAGGGGACTTCGGCACTGAAGCTTTCTTT. This gives the protein CASSSPAGDFGTEAFF.